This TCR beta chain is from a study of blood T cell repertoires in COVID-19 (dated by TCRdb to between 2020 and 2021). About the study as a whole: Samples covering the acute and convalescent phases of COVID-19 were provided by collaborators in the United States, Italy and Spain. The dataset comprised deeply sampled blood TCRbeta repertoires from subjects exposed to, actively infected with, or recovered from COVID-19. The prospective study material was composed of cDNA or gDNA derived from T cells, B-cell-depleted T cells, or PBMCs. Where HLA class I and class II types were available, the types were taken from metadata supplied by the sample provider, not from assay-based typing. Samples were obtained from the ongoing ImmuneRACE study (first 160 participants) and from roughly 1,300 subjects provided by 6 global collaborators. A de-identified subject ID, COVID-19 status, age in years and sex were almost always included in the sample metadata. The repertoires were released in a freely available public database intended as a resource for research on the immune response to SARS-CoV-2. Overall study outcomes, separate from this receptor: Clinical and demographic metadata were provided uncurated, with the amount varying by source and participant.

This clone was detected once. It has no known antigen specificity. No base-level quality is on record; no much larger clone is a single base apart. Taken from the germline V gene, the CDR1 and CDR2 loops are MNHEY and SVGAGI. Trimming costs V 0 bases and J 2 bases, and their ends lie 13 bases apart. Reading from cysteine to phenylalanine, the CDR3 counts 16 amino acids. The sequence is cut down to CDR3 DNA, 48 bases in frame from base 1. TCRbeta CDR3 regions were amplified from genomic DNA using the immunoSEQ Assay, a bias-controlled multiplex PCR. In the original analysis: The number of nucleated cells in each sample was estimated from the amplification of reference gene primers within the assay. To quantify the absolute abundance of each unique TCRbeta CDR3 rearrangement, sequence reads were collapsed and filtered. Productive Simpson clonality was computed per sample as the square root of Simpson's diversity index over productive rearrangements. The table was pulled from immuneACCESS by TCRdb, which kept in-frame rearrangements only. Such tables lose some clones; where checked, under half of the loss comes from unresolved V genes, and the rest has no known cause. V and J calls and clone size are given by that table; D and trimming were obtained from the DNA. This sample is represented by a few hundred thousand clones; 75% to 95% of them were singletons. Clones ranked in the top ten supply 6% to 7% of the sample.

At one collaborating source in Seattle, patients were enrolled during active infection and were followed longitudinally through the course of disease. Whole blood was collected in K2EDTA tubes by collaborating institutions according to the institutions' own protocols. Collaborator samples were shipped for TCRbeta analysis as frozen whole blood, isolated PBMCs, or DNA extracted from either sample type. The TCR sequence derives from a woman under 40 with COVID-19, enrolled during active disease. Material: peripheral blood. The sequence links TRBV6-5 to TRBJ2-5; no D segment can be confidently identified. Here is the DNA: TGTGCCAGCAGTTACTCGTGGAGCTCAGTACAAGAGACCCAGTACTTC. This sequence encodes CASSYSWSSVQETQYF.